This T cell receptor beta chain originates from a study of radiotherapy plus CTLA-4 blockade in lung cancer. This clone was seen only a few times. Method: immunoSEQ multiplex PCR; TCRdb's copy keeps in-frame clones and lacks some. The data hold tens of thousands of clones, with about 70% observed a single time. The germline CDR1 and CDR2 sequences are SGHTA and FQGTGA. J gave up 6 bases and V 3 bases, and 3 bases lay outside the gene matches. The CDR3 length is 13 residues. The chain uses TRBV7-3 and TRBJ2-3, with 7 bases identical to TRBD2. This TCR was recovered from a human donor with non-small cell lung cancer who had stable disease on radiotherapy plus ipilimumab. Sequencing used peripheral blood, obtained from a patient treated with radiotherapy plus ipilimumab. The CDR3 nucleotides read TGTGCCAGCAGCTTTGGACTAGTTGATACGCAGTATTTT. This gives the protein CASSFGLVDTQYF. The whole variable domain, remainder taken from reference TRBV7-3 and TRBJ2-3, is GAGVSQTPSNKVTEKGKYVELRCDPISGHTALYWYRQSLGQGPEFLIYFQGTGAADDSGLPNDRFFAVRPEGSVSTLKIQRTERGDSAVYLCASSFGLVDTQYFGPGTRLTVL.